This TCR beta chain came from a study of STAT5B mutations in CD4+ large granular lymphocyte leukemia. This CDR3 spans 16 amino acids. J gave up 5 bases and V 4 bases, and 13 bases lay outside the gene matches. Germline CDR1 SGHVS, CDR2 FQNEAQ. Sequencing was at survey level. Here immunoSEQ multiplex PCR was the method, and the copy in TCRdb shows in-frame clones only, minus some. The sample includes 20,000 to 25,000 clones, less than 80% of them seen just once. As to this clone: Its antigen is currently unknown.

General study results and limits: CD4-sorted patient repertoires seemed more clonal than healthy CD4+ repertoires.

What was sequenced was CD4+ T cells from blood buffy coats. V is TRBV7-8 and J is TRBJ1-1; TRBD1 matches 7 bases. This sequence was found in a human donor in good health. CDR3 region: CASSSDREGLRTEAFF. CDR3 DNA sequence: TGTGCCAGCAGCTCAGACAGGGAGGGTTTGAGGACTGAAGCTTTCTTT.